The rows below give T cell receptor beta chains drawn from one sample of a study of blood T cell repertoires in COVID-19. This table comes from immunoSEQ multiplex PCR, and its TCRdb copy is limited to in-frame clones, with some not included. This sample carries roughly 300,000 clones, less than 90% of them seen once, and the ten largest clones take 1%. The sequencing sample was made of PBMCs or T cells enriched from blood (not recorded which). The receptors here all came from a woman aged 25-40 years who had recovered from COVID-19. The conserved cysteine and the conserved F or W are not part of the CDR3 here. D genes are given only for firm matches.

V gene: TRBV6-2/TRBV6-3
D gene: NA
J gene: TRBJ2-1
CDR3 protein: ASSGSFSGNEQF

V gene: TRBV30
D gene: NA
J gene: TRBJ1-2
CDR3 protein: AWRRSSPYT

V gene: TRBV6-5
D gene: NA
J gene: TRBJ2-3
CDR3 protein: ASGSRDSTDTQY

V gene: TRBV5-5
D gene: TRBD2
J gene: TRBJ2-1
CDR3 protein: ASSVGVAGYNEQF

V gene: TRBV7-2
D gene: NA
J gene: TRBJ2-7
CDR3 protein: ASSLEGGPNYEQY

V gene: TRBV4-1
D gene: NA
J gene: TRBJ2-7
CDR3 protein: ASSQARVAEQY

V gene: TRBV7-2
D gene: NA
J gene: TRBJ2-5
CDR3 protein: ASSSSSRQGQVETQY

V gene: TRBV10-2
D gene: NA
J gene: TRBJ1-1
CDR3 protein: ASKRQGPNTEAF

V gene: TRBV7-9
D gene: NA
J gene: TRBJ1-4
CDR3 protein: ASTRGATNEKLF

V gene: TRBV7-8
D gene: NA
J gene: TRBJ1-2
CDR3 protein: ASSPGHSNYGYT

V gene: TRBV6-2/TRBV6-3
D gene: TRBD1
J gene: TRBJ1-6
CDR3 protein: ASSRDSSSYNSPLH